This record looks at one T cell receptor beta chain sequence and its context. Antigen unknown. CDR1 LNHDA and CDR2 SQIVND come from the germline V gene (reference sequence). The CDR3 extends over 15 amino acids. J gave up 4 bases and V 4 bases, and 5 bases lay outside the gene matches. This specimen belongs to a study of circulating and synovial CD4+ cells in juvenile arthritis. General study findings and limits: Compared with bulk blood, circulating pathogenic-like lymphocytes shared substantially more CDR3 sequences with synovial T cells. CPL versus bulk CD4 samples: T cell genome counts differed by at least an order of magnitude. These repertoires were less diverse than bulk blood CD4 repertoires.

Generated by immunoSEQ multiplex PCR, the TCRdb table keeps only in-frame clones and is missing some. Among some 15,000 clones listed, approximately 89% were seen once. The genes are TRBV19 and TRBJ1-5, with 9 bases fitting TRBD1. Sample: CD4+ T cells from blood. This TCR was recovered from a human donor with juvenile idiopathic arthritis. As DNA, the CDR3 is TGTGCCAGTAGTACCCGGGACAGGGTGAATCAGCCCCAGCATTTT. Its translation: CASSTRDRVNQPQHF.